This T cell receptor (beta chain) came from a study of blood T cell repertoires in COVID-19. Study information: From the United States, Italy and Spain came samples of acute and convalescent COVID-19. Sample material is recorded as cDNA or gDNA derived from T cells, B-cell-depleted T cells, or PBMCs.

Under the authors' procedure: Amplification from reference gene primers served as the basis for estimated nucleated cell counts. The method was immunoSEQ multiplex PCR; TCRdb's version includes in-frame clones alone and lacks a portion of them. V and J calls plus clone size are reproduced from that table; the DNA served to infer D and trimming. The table includes around 250,000 clones, about 89% detected once. Germline V lookup: CDR1 KGHDR, CDR2 SFDVKD. Deletions cut 5 bases from V and 8 bases from J, with 14 bases between. The CDR3 consists of 13 residues. This receptor was identified in a woman in her thirties or forties who had recovered from COVID-19. The sequenced sample was peripheral blood. This chain connects TRBV24-1 to TRBJ1-2; D may be TRBD1 (6 bases). CDR3 sequence (DNA): TGTGCCACCAGTGTTGCAGGGGAGAGCGGCTACACCTTC. Amino acids: CATSVAGESGYTF.